Following are 15 T cell receptor beta chains from one sample sequenced in a study of T cells after yellow fever vaccination. Each CDR3 protein gets one entry after TCRdb re-called the 5' RACE reads with MiXCR. The data hold around 180,000 distinct CDR3 sequences, with approximately 6.2% observed a single time. The input for sequencing was CD4+ T cells sorted from PBMCs, taken on the day of the first yellow fever vaccination. The receptors originated from a man aged 18 to 35 who received the YFV17D yellow fever vaccine.

The genes are TRBV7-2 and TRBJ1-6, with D possibly being TRBD1 (5 bases). V was cut by 3 bases and J by 9 bases, with 12 bases left in between. Per the germline V gene, CDR1 is SGHTA and CDR2 is FQGNSA. The CDR3 is 14 residues long. For the CDR3, the DNA is TGTGCCAGCAGCTTTTCAGGGCAACTTTCACCCCTCCACTTT. This sequence encodes CASSFSGQLSPLHF.

This clonotype occurred a few times. The CDR3 region is CASSRLRVVSNEQFF. DNA of the CDR3: TGTGCCAGCAGCCGACTCAGGGTAGTGAGCAATGAGCAGTTCTTC. This sequence joins TRBV14 and TRBJ2-1, with TRBD1 as a possible D gene (5 bases). Trimming shortened V by 4 bases and J by 6 bases, and 16 bases separated the two germline ends. The germline V gene has CDR1 SGHDN and CDR2 FVKESK. The CDR3 is 15 amino acids.

This clonotype showed up just a few times. V usage is TRBV5-6 and J usage is TRBJ2-1; TRBD1 matches 9 bases. Germline loops: CDR1 SGHDT, CDR2 YYEEEE. The CDR3 totals 14 residues. V lost 6 bases to trimming and J lost 3 bases; unmatched junction nucleotides: 4. CDR3 coding DNA: TGTGCCAGCACCCTGGACAGGGGCTACAATGAGCAGTTCTTC. Its translation: CASTLDRGYNEQFF.

CDR3 region: CASSLAASYEQFF. The CDR3, as DNA: TGTGCCAGCAGCTTAGCGGCTTCCTATGAGCAGTTCTTC. This chain connects TRBV7-2 to TRBJ2-1; no definite D call. The CDR3 has 13 residues. With 0 bases removed from V and 8 bases from J, the gap between germline ends came to 8 bases. Germline V gives CDR1 SGHTA, CDR2 FQGNSA.

This clonotype was seen at least ten times. This rearrangement joins TRBV12-3 or TRBV12-4 to TRBJ1-1; no clear D. There are 11 residues in the CDR3. V gave up 3 bases and J gave up 8 bases, with 7 bases separating them. The CDR3 nucleotides read TGTGCCAGCAGTTTGGGCCGAGAAGCTTTCTTT. Translation gives CASSLGREAFF.

At least ten counts were recorded for this clonotype. The chain couples TRBV9 to TRBJ2-7; D unclear. CDR3 length: 15 amino acids. V dropped 1 base and J dropped 4 bases, with 15 bases sitting between them. The germline V gene encodes CDR1 SGDLS and CDR2 YYNGEE. CDR3 protein: CASSVSCQPLYEQYF. CDR3 coding DNA: TGTGCCAGCAGCGTATCCTGCCAACCATTGTACGAGCAGTACTTC.

The chain has TRBV20-1 and TRBJ2-2; tentatively, D is TRBD1 (6 bases). The CDR3 loop spans 17 amino acids. With 3 bases removed from V and 6 bases from J, the gap between germline ends came to 23 bases. Looked up from germline, CDR1 is DFQATT and CDR2 is SNEGSKA (reference sequence). CDR3 sequence: CSARGVLRGNSAGELFF. The CDR3 DNA sequence: TGCAGTGCTAGGGGCGTTCTCAGGGGCAATTCAGCCGGGGAGCTGTTTTTT.

In its sample, this clonotype was seen many times. The chain combines TRBV6-1 with TRBJ2-3, with 8 nucleotides matching TRBD2. V lost 6 bases and J lost 0; bases outside the gene matches: 5. Germline V lookup: CDR1 MNHNS, CDR2 SASEGT. The CDR3 has 15 residues. The CDR3 DNA reads TGTGCCAGCAGGAATCTAGCGGGTAGCACAGATACGCAGTATTTT. Protein sequence: CASRNLAGSTDTQYF.

This clonotype was recorded at least ten times. The V call is TRBV5-4, the J call TRBJ1-3; D unresolved. Trimming shortened V by 4 bases and J by 3 bases, and 14 bases separated the two germline ends. In germline, CDR1 is SGHNT, CDR2 YYREEE (reference sequence). The CDR3 extends over 15 amino acids. CDR3 coding DNA: TGTGCCAGCAGCCCGGGGTCGGGATTTGGAAACACCATATATTTT. Translating gives CASSPGSGFGNTIYF.

This clonotype was seen a handful of times. The chain employs TRBV6-4 and TRBJ2-5; a possible D gene is TRBD1 (6 bases). The ends were cut back, 3 bases at V and 5 bases at J, with 10 bases in the middle. Germline V gene lookup returns CDR1 MRHNA and CDR2 SNTAGT. The length of the CDR3 is 13 residues. The DNA for the CDR3 is TGTGCCAGCAGTGAACAGGGTGGGGAGACCCAGTACTTC. Translation: CASSEQGGETQYF.

This clonotype has a handful of counts. The chain employs TRBV18 and TRBJ2-1; no definite D call. The CDR3 covers 13 residues. Trimming shortened V by 0 bases and J by 6 bases, and 6 bases separated the two germline ends. The V gene's germline CDR1 is KGHSH and CDR2 LQKENI. Written as DNA, the CDR3 is TGTGCCAGCTCACCACCCCTGGGCAATGAGCAGTTCTTC. Its translation: CASSPPLGNEQFF.

Only a few counts were recorded for this clonotype. The chain links TRBV6-5 to TRBJ1-1, with 7 bases matching TRBD1. Trimming removed 3 bases from V and 4 bases from J; junction bases left unmatched: 8. This CDR3 comprises 15 residues. Germline V gives CDR1 MNHEY, CDR2 SVGAGI. CDR3 in amino acids: CASSYQGQASTEAFF. CDR3 DNA: TGTGCCAGCAGTTATCAAGGACAGGCGAGCACTGAAGCTTTCTTT.

This clonotype was detected ten times or more. The genes are TRBV7-9 and TRBJ1-4; D not certain. The V end was cut by 5 bases, the J end by 7 bases, with 2 bases between. The germline V gene encodes CDR1 SEHNR and CDR2 FQNEAQ (reference sequence). The CDR3 is 10 amino acids. CDR3 sequence reads: CASSGEKLFF. DNA of the CDR3: TGTGCCAGCAGCGGTGAAAAACTGTTTTTT.

This clonotype was recorded at least ten times. The chain combines TRBV3-1 with TRBJ1-1; TRBD1 matches at 7 bases. V lost 4 bases and J lost 0; bases outside the gene matches: 5. The CDR3 sequence is 15 residues long. Germline V gene data show CDR1 as LGHDT and CDR2 as YNNKEL (reference sequence). CDR3 bases: TGTGCCAGCAGCCCCGACAGGGACATGAACACTGAAGCTTTCTTT. It is translated as CASSPDRDMNTEAFF.

This clonotype was observed a few times. The rearrangement uses TRBV2 and TRBJ1-6; D not resolved. The CDR3 is 14 residues long. Trimming removed 6 bases at V and 9 bases at J, with 15 bases between. CDR1 and CDR2 (germline): SNHLY, FYNNEI. Written as DNA, the CDR3 is TGTGCCAGCAGCCGGACCGTCAGCGGTTCACCCCTCCACTTT. It yields the protein CASSRTVSGSPLHF.